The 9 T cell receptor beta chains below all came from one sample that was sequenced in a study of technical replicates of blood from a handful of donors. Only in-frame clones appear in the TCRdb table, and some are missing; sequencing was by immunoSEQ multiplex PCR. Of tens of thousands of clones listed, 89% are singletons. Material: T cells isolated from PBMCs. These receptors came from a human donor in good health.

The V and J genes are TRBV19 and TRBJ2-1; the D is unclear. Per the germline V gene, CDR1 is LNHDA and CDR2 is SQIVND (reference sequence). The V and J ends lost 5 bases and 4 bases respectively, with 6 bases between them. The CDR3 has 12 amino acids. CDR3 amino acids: CASSSDYNEQFF. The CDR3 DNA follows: TGTGCCAGTAGTTCAGATTACAATGAGCAGTTCTTC.

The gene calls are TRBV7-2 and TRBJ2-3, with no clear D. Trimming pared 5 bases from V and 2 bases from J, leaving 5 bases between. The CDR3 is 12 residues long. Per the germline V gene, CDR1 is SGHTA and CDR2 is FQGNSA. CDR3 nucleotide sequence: TGTGCCAGCAGCCCGTACACAGATACGCAGTATTTT. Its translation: CASSPYTDTQYF.

CDR3 region: CAWSVNPPGAGANVLTF. In DNA, the CDR3 is TGTGCCTGGAGTGTAAATCCTCCTGGGGCCGGGGCCAACGTCCTGACTTTC. The chain carries TRBV30 and TRBJ2-6, with a possible D match to TRBD1 (5 bases). Trimming removed 0 bases at V and 4 bases at J, with 16 bases between. This CDR3 is built from 17 residues. The V gene's germline CDR1 is GTSNPN and CDR2 SVGIG (reference sequence).

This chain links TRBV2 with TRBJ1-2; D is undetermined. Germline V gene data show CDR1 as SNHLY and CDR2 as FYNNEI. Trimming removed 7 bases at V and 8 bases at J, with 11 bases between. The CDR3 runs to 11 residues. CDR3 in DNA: TGTGCCAGCATGGCAGTTAACGGCTACACCTTC. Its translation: CASMAVNGYTF.

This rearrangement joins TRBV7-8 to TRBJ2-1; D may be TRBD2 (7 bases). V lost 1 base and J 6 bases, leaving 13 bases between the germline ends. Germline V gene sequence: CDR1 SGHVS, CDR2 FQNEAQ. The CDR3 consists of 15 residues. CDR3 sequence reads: CASSLEGGVGNEQFF. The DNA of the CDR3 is TGTGCCAGCAGCTTAGAAGGGGGGGTAGGCAATGAGCAGTTCTTC.

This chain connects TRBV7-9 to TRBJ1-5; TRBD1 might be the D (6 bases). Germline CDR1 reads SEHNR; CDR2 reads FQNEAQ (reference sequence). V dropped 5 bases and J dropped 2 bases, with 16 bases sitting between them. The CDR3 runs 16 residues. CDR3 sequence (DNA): TGTGCCAGCAGCAATTTTGTGTCAGGGGGCAATCAGCCCCAGCATTTT. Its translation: CASSNFVSGGNQPQHF. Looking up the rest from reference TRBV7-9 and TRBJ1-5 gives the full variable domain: DTGVSQNPRHKITKRGQNVTFRCDPISEHNRLYWYRQTLGQGPEFLTYFQNEAQLEKSRLLSDRFSAERPKGSFSTLEIQRTEQGDSAMYLCASSNFVSGGNQPQHFGDGTRLSIL.

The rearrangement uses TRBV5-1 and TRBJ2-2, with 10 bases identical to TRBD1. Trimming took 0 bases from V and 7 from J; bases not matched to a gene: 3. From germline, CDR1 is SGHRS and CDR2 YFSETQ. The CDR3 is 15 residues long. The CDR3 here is CASSLGQGAIGELFF. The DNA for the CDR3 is TGCGCCAGCAGCTTGGGACAGGGGGCTATCGGGGAGCTGTTTTTT.

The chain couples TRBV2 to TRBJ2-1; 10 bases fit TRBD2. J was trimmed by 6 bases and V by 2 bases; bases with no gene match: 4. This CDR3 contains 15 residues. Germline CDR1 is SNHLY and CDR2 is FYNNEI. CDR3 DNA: TGTGCCAGCAGTGAATTGGCTAGCGGGAGCAATGAGCAGTTCTTC. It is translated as CASSELASGSNEQFF.

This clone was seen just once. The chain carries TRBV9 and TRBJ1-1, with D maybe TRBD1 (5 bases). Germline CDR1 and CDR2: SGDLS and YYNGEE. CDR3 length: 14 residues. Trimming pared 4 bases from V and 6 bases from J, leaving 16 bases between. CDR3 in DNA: TGTGCCAGCAGCCCCTTCAGGGAAAGCCCTGAAGCTTTCTTT. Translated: CASSPFRESPEAFF.